These 15 T cell receptor beta chains share one sample of origin, sequenced in a study of metastatic and nonmetastatic thyroid tumors. No treatment of any kind had been given to any patient before thyroid surgery. MiXCR re-clonotyped the PCR reads for TCRdb. The sample carries about 6,500 clones, 30% to 35% recorded once. Specimen: adjacent normal tissue. The receptors derive from a female donor with papillary thyroid cancer or a benign thyroid nodule (not recorded which). Some clones in this sample may be carry-over from other donors' samples.

The chain has TRBV6-5 and TRBJ2-7; 8 nucleotides match TRBD2. The ends lost 0 bases at V and 3 bases at J; junction bases unmatched: 7. Per germline, CDR1 MNHEY and CDR2 SVGAGI. The length of the CDR3 is 16 residues. As DNA, the CDR3 is TGTGCCAGCAGTTACTCGCGTCCGGCGGGGGGCTACGAGCAGTACTTC. Translating gives CASSYSRPAGGYEQYF.

This clone turned up a few times. V gene TRBV5-1 combines with J gene TRBJ2-7, with 8 positions matching TRBD2. The V and J ends lost 5 bases and 7 bases, in that order; junction bases with no gene match: 11. This CDR3 is 14 amino acids long. Germline CDR1 and CDR2: SGHRS and YFSETQ. The CDR3 here is CASSNRGGPSEQYF. In DNA, the CDR3 is TGCGCCAGCAGTAATCGCGGGGGGCCCAGTGAGCAGTACTTC.

By share of the sample, this clone is medium-sized. CDR3 sequence (DNA): TGCAGTGCTAGTATCGGGAGACTCTACAATGAGCAGTTCTTC. The encoded protein is CSASIGRLYNEQFF. The chain links TRBV20-1 to TRBJ2-1; a weak D match, TRBD2 (6 bases). Germline V gene data show CDR1 as DFQATT and CDR2 as SNEGSKA (reference sequence). V gave up 3 bases and J gave up 3 bases, with 12 bases separating them. This CDR3 is 14 amino acids long.

This clone was seen more than once but under ten times. CDR3 protein: CASQDGLNTEAFF. The CDR3 DNA follows: TGTGCCAGCCAGGACGGACTGAACACTGAAGCTTTCTTT. V is TRBV6-2 or TRBV6-3 and J is TRBJ1-1; D remains unclear. The CDR3 totals 13 residues. The ends were cut back, 8 bases at V and 0 bases at J, with 10 bases in the middle. Germline CDR1 is MNHEY and CDR2 is SVGEGT.

In this sample, this clone turned up once. The chain couples TRBV5-1 to TRBJ2-5, with D tentatively TRBD2 (5 bases). CDR1 and CDR2 (germline): SGHRS, YFSETQ. This CDR3 spans 14 amino acids. V was shortened by 1 base and J by 2 bases, with 9 bases between the two germline ends. The CDR3: CASSLSSAQETQYF. CDR3 nucleotide sequence: TGCGCCAGCAGCTTGAGTAGCGCGCAAGAGACCCAGTACTTC.

The rearrangement joins TRBV27 to TRBJ1-2; 10 positions match TRBD1. This CDR3 comprises 14 residues. Per germline, CDR1 MNHEY and CDR2 SMNVEV (reference sequence). The V and J ends lost 6 bases and 6 bases, in that order; junction bases with no gene match: 7. The CDR3 bases are TGTGCCAGCAGGTTCCCGGGACAGGGGCATGGCTACACCTTC. This gives the protein CASRFPGQGHGYTF.

This clone was counted a few times. The chain is built from TRBV19 and TRBJ1-6, with no clear D. Germline V CDR1 and CDR2: LNHDA, SQIVND (reference sequence). The CDR3 is 13 amino acids. V was cut by 3 bases and J by 10 bases, with 10 bases left in between. CDR3 DNA sequence: TGTGCCAGTAGTATTGGTGAGGGATCACCCCTCCACTTT. As protein: CASSIGEGSPLHF. Full variable domain (missing parts from reference TRBV19 and TRBJ1-6): DGGITQSPKYLFRKEGQNVTLSCEQNLNHDAMYWYRQDPGQGLRLIYYSQIVNDFQKGDIAEGYSVSREKKESFPLTVTSAQKNPTAFYLCASSIGEGSPLHFGNGTRLTVT.

This clone was counted only a few times. This sequence joins TRBV20-1 and TRBJ1-2; D is unresolved. Germline CDR1 reads DFQATT; CDR2 reads SNEGSKA (reference sequence). V lost 2 bases, J lost 7 bases, and 14 bases lay in between. The CDR3 runs 13 residues. As DNA, the CDR3 is TGCAGTGCTAGATATACAGAGGTAGTTGGCTACACCTTC. It encodes CSARYTEVVGYTF.

The rearrangement links TRBV5-5 to TRBJ2-5, with D possibly being TRBD2 (6 bases). This CDR3 contains 14 residues. Germline CDR1 and CDR2: SGHKS and YYEKEE (reference sequence). V lost 7 bases and J lost 5, with 18 bases in between. The CDR3 region is CASYGGTLGETQYF. In DNA, the CDR3 is TGTGCCAGCTACGGAGGGACGCTTGGGGAGACCCAGTACTTC.

This clone was seen more than once but under ten times. The genes are TRBV27 and TRBJ2-7, with D perhaps matching TRBD1 (6 bases). V lost 7 bases and J 6 bases, leaving 22 bases between the germline ends. This CDR3 has 15 residues. The germline V gene encodes CDR1 MNHEY and CDR2 SMNVEV (reference sequence). This CDR3 is CASKSSGTSPLEQYF. Here the CDR3 DNA reads TGTGCCAGCAAGAGTAGTGGGACATCCCCCCTCGAGCAGTACTTC.

This clone was observed a handful of times. One end of the junction varies from germline; a read error may be responsible. The chain is built from TRBV29-1 and TRBJ2-7; possibly TRBD2 for D (6 bases). There are 13 residues in the CDR3. CDR1 is SQVTM, CDR2 ANQGSEA, per germline. The CDR3 DNA sequence: TGCAGCGTGGAAGACGGGAGCTCCTACGAGCAGTACTTC. Encoded protein: CSVEDGSSYEQYF.

The chain combines TRBV20-1 with TRBJ2-7; D may correspond to TRBD1 or TRBD2 (7 bases each). This CDR3 is built from 14 residues. Per germline, CDR1 DFQATT and CDR2 SNEGSKA (reference sequence). Between the trimmed V and J ends, which lost 5 bases and 3 bases, there was a span of 17 bases. CDR3 amino acids: CSARRGGQYYEQYF. As DNA, the CDR3 is TGCAGTGCTCGAAGGGGGGGACAGTACTACGAGCAGTACTTC.

This clone was detected a few times. The sample holds other DNA sequences that translate to the same CDR3. The chain joins TRBV10-3 to TRBJ2-3; D is unclear. The CDR3 consists of 11 residues. V lost 2 bases to trimming and J lost 6 bases, with 3 bases between them. In germline, CDR1 is ENHRY, CDR2 SYGVKD. Here the CDR3 reads CAISERDTQYF. The CDR3 DNA reads as TGTGCCATCAGTGAGAGGGATACGCAGTATTTT.

This clone has only one observation. This rearrangement joins TRBV11-2 to TRBJ2-1, with D hard to call. V was shortened by 0 bases and J by 7 bases, with 19 bases between the two germline ends. The CDR3 is 17 amino acids. Per germline, CDR1 SGHAT and CDR2 FQNNGV. The chain's CDR3 is CASSLDPSLVGPNEQFF. The CDR3 nucleotides read TGTGCCAGCAGCTTAGATCCCTCGTTAGTAGGGCCAAATGAGCAGTTCTTC.

The chain joins TRBV9 to TRBJ1-6, with 7 bases matching TRBD1. Germline trimming cut 4 bases from V and 6 bases from J; bases unmatched to any gene: 10. Germline V gene data show CDR1 as SGDLS and CDR2 as YYNGEE. This CDR3 is 16 amino acids long. The CDR3 DNA sequence: TGTGCCAGCAGCTCGAGTAACCGGGACAGTAATTCACCCCTCCACTTT. Amino acid sequence: CASSSSNRDSNSPLHF.